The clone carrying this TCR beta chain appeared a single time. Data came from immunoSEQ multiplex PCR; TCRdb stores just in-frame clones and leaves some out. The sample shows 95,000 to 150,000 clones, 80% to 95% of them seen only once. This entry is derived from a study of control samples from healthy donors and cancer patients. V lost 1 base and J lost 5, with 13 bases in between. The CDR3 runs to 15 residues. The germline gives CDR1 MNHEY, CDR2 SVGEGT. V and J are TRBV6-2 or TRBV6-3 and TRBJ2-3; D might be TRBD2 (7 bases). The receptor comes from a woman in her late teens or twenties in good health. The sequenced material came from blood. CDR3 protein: CASSYWGGRGDTQYF. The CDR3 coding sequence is TGTGCCAGCAGTTACTGGGGGGGCCGTGGAGATACGCAGTATTTT.